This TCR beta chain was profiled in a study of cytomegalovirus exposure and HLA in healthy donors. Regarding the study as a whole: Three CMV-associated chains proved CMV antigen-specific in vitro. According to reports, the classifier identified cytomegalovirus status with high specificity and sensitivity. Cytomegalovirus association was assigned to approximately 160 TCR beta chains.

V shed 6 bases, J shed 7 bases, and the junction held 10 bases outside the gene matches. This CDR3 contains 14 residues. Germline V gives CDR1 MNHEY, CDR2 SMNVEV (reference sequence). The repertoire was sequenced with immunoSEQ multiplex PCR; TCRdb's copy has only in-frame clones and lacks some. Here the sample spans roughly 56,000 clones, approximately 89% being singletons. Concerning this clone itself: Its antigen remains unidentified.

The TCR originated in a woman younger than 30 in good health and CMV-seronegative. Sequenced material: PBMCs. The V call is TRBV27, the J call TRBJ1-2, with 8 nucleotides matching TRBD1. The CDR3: CASSTKTGGGGYTF. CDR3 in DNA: TGTGCCAGCAGCACCAAAACAGGGGGTGGTGGCTACACCTTC.